This passage covers 11 T cell receptor beta chains from one sample sequenced in a study of early T cells in non-severe SARS-CoV-2 infection. TCRdb re-analysed the 5' RACE reads in MiXCR, keeping a single row per CDR3 protein. Of about 40,000 distinct CDR3 sequences listed, 23% are singletons. The sequences come from whole blood, collected at baseline. These receptors all come from an adult who was a healthcare worker with PCR-confirmed SARS-CoV-2 infection or an uninfected control (not recorded which).

The table lists this clonotype with a few counts. The genes are TRBV11-2 and TRBJ2-3; D unclear. The CDR3 spans 12 residues. V was shortened by 6 bases and J by 4 bases, with 8 bases between the two germline ends. Looked up from germline, CDR1 is SGHAT and CDR2 is FQNNGV. The CDR3 bases are TGTGCCAGCAGTTCGTTCCCAGATACGCAGTATTTT. Protein sequence: CASSSFPDTQYF. The full variable domain, in which reference TRBV11-2 and TRBJ2-3 provide the parts outside the CDR3, is EAGVAQSPRYKIIEKRQSVAFWCNPISGHATLYWYQQILGQGPKLLIQFQNNGVVDDSQLPKDRFSAERLKGVDSTLKIQPAKLEDSAVYLCASSSFPDTQYFGPGTRLTVL.

The CDR3 nucleotides read TGTGCCAGCAGTGAAGCGGTAGACAGGGCCAACTATGGCTACACCTTC. Translation: CASSEAVDRANYGYTF. The genes are TRBV6-1 and TRBJ1-2; 7 bases are a match to TRBD1. There are 16 residues in the CDR3. CDR1 is MNHNS and CDR2 is SASEGT in the germline V gene. Trimming at V came to 0 bases and at J to 2 bases, leaving 6 bases not matched to a gene.

The rearrangement uses TRBV5-4 and TRBJ1-1, with D possibly TRBD1 on 6 matching bases. The V end was cut by 1 base, the J end by 0 bases, with 10 bases between. The germline CDR1 and CDR2 sequences are SGHNT and YYREEE (reference sequence). The CDR3 length is 15 residues. The CDR3 DNA reads as TGTGCCAGCAGCTTGCCGGGGGCGATGAACACTGAAGCTTTCTTT. This gives the protein CASSLPGAMNTEAFF. The full variable domain, rest sourced from reference TRBV5-4 and TRBJ1-1, is ETGVTQSPTHLIKTRGQQVTLRCSSQSGHNTVSWYQQALGQGPQFIFQYYREEENGRGNFPPRFSGLQFPNYSSELNVNALELDDSALYLCASSLPGAMNTEAFFGQGTRLTVV.

This clonotype has only a few counts. The V and J genes are TRBV5-1 and TRBJ2-3; 12 bases are shared with TRBD2. The CDR3 extends over 14 amino acids. In germline, CDR1 is SGHRS, CDR2 YFSETQ. With V trimmed by 5 bases and J by 3 bases, 1 base remained unmatched. The CDR3 DNA sequence: TGCGCCAGCAGAGGACTAGCGGGGACAGATACGCAGTATTTT. It specifies CASRGLAGTDTQYF.

The chain uses TRBV5-5 and TRBJ1-3; no clear D gene. CDR1 and CDR2 from the germline V gene are SGHKS and YYEKEE (reference sequence). The CDR3 has 14 residues. V dropped 0 bases and J dropped 7 bases, with 11 bases sitting between them. DNA for the CDR3: TGTGCCAGCAGCTTGGAGTCTGGTAGCAACACCATATATTTT. Its protein is CASSLESGSNTIYF.

The rearrangement uses TRBV5-5 and TRBJ1-1; 10 bases match TRBD1. V lost 0 bases and J lost 3; bases outside the gene matches: 5. This CDR3 contains 16 residues. The germline CDR1 and CDR2 sequences are SGHKS and YYEKEE (reference sequence). CDR3 nucleotides: TGTGCCAGCAGCTTGGGACAGGGGGCGCGGCACACTGAAGCTTTCTTT. Translation gives CASSLGQGARHTEAFF.

The V call is TRBV5-1, the J call TRBJ2-7, with D uncertain. Germline V gene sequence: CDR1 SGHRS, CDR2 YFSETQ. V lost 2 bases and J 5 bases, leaving 14 bases between the germline ends. The CDR3 contains 14 residues. For the CDR3, the DNA is TGCGCCAGCAGCTTCAGCCCACTCGTCGACGAGCAGTACTTC. Protein sequence: CASSFSPLVDEQYF.

The rearrangement uses TRBV25-1 and TRBJ2-3; no clear D gene. This CDR3 spans 12 amino acids. Germline-derived CDR1 and CDR2 are MGHDK and SYGVNS. V lost 3 bases to trimming and J lost 3 bases, with 4 bases between them. This chain's CDR3 is CASSDWTDTQYF. The CDR3 DNA sequence: TGTGCCAGCAGTGATTGGACAGATACGCAGTATTTT. The variable domain in full, completed from reference TRBV25-1 and TRBJ2-3, reads EADIYQTPRYLVIGTGKKITLECSQTMGHDKMYWYQQDPGMELHLIHYSYGVNSTEKGDLSSESTVSRIRTEHFPLTLESARPSHTSQYLCASSDWTDTQYFGPGTRLTVL.

This clonotype was found a few times. The gene calls are TRBV9 and TRBJ1-1; D ambiguous. Germline CDR1 reads SGDLS; CDR2 reads YYNGEE. Trimming pared 1 base from V and 6 bases from J, leaving 10 bases between. CDR3 length equals 13 residues. CDR3 in amino acids: CASSVTAGAEAFF. In DNA, the CDR3 is TGTGCCAGCAGCGTAACAGCTGGCGCTGAAGCTTTCTTT.

This clonotype occurred a few times. The chain uses TRBV3-1 and TRBJ2-1, with a tentative D call TRBD2 (6 bases). The CDR3 sequence is 14 residues long. Germline V lookup: CDR1 LGHDT, CDR2 YNNKEL (reference sequence). Trimming removed 6 bases from V and 9 bases from J, with 18 bases in between. The CDR3 coding sequence is TGTGCCAGCAGTACTAGCTCGGAGGCTGGTGAGCAGTTCTTC. Protein product: CASSTSSEAGEQFF.

This clonotype was recorded a few times. The rearrangement uses TRBV29-1 and TRBJ1-2; 10 positions match TRBD1. Germline V gene sequence: CDR1 SQVTM, CDR2 ANQGSEA. V lost 6 bases and J lost 8; bases outside the gene matches: 3. The CDR3 contains 11 residues. The CDR3 reads CSVGDRGGYTF. CDR3 bases: TGCAGCGTCGGGGACAGGGGAGGCTACACCTTC.